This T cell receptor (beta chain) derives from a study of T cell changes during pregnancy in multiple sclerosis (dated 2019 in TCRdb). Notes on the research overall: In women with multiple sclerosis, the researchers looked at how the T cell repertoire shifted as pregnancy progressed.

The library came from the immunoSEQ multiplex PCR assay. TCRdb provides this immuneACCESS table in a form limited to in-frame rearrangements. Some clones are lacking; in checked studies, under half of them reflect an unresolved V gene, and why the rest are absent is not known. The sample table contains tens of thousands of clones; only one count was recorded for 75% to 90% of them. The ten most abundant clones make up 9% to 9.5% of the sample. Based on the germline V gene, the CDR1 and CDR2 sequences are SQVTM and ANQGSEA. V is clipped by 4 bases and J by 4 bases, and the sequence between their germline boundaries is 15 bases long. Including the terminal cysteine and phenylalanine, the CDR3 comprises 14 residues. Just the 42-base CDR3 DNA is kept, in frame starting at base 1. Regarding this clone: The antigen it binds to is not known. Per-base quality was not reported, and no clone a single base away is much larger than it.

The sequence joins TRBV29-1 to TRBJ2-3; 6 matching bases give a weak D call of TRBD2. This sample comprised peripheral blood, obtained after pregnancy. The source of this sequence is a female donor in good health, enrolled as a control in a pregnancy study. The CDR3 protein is CSVARQGGADTQYF. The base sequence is TGCAGCGTTGCTCGGCAGGGAGGAGCAGATACGCAGTATTTT.